This T cell receptor beta chain was found in a study of CD8+ T cells in alopecia areata. cDNA prepared by RNA extraction and subsequent reverse transcription served as the template for sequencing. Sequencing was performed with immunoSEQ multiplex PCR; in TCRdb, only in-frame clones are kept and a portion is missing. The sample lists 75,000 to 100,000 clones, under 45% occurring once. Whole-study results and caveats: Especially in alopecia totalis/universalis, lesional scalp showed greater clonality than normal scalp did.

In alopecia areata patients, both lesional scalp punch biopsies and peripheral blood were collected. Sorted out of PBMCs were CD4+ T cells and CD8+ T cells. Between the trimmed V and J ends, which lost 5 bases and 6 bases, there was a span of 18 bases. Germline lookup yields CDR1 SGHAT and CDR2 FQNNGV. This CDR3 is 15 amino acids long. This clone was observed a few times. Its antigen is currently unknown. Sequences were obtained from CD4+ T cells sorted from blood. The chain joins TRBV11-2 to TRBJ2-3, with D unresolved. The sequence derives from a human donor with alopecia areata. In DNA form, the CDR3 reads TGTGCCAGCAGCGAACAGTCCACGAGCAGGGATACGCAGTATTTT. Protein: CASSEQSTSRDTQYF.